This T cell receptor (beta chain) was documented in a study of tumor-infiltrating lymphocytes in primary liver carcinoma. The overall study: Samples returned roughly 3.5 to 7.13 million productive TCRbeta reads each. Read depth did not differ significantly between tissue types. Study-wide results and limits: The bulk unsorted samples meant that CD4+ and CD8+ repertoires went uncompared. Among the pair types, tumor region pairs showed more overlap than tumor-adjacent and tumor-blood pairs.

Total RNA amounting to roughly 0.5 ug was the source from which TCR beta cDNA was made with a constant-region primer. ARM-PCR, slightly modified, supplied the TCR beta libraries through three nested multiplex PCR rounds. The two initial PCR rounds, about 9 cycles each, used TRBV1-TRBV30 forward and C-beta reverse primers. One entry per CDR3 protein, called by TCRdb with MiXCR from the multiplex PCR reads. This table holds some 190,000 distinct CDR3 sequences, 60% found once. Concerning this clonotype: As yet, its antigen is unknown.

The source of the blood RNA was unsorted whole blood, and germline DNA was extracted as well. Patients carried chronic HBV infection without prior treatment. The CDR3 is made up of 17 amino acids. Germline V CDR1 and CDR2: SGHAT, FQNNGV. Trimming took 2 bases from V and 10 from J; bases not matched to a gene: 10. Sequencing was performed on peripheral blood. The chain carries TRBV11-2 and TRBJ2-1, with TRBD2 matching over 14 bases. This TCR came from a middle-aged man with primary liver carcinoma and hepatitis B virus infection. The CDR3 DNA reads TGTGCCAGCAGCTTACTAACCGGGACTAGCGGGAGAGAGGAGCAGTTCTTC. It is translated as CASSLLTGTSGREEQFF. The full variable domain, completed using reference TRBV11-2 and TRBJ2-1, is EAGVAQSPRYKIIEKRQSVAFWCNPISGHATLYWYQQILGQGPKLLIQFQNNGVVDDSQLPKDRFSAERLKGVDSTLKIQPAKLEDSAVYLCASSLLTGTSGREEQFFGPGTRLTVL.